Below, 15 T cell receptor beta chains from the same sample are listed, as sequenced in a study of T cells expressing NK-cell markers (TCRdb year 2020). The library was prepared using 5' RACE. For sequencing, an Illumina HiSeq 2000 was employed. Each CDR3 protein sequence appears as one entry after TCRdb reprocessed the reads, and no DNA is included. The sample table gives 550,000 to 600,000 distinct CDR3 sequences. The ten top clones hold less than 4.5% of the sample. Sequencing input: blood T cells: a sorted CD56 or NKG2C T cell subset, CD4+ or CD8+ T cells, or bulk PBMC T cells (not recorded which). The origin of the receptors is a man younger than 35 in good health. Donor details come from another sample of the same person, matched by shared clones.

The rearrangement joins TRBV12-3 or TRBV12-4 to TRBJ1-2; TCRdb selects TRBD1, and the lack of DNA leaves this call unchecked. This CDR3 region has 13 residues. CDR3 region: CASSLTGTYGYTF.

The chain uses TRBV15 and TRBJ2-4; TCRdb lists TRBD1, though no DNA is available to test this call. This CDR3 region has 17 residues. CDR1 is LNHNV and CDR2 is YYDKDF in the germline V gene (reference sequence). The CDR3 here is CATSRGSGAGPENIQYF.

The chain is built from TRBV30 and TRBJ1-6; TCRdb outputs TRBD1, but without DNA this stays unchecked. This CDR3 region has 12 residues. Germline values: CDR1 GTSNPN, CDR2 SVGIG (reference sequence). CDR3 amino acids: CAWSTGNSPLHF.

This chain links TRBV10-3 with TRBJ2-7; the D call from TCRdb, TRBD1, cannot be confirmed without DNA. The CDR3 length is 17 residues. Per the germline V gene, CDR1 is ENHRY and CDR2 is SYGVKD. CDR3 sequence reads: CAISDLRGQTVPYEQYF.

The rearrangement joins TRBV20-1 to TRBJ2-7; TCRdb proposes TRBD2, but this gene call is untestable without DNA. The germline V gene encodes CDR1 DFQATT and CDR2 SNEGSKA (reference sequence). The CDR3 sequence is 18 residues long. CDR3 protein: CSARDGTSASPFRTEQYF.

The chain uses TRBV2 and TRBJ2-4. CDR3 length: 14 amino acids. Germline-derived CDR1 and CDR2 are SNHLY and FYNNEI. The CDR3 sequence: CASSEARVWDIQYF.

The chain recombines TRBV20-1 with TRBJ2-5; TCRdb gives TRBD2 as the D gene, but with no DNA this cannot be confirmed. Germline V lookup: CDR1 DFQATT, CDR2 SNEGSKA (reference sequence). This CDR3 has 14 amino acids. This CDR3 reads CSVRSGVWTETQYF.

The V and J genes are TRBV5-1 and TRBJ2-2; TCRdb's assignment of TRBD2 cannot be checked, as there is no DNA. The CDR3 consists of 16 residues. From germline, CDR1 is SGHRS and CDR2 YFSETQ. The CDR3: CASSLGGTSGPGELFF. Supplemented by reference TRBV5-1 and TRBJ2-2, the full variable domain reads KAGVTQTPRYLIKTRGQQVTLSCSPISGHRSVSWYQQTPGQGLQFLFEYFSETQRNKGNFPGRFSGRQFSNSRSEMNVSTLELGDSALYLCASSLGGTSGPGELFFGEGSRLTVL.

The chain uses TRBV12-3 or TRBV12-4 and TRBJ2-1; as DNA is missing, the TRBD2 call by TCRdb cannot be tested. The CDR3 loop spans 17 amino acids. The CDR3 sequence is CASSLKLAGGTYNEQFF.

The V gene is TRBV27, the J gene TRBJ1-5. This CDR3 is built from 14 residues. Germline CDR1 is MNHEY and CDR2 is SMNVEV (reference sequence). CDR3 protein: CAYPTGRGDQPQHF.

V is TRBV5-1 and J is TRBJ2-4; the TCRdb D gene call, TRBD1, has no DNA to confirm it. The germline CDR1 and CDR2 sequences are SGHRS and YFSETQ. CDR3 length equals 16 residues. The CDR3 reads CASANHRKRAKNIQYF.

CDR3 residues: CSVGVARGANVLTF. This chain links TRBV29-1 with TRBJ2-6. The germline V gene encodes CDR1 SQVTM and CDR2 ANQGSEA. The CDR3 is 14 residues long. The entire variable domain, with the rest obtained from reference TRBV29-1 and TRBJ2-6, is as follows: SAVISQKPSRDICQRGTSLTIQCQVDSQVTMMFWYRQQPGQSLTLIATANQGSEATYESGFVIDKFPISRPNLTFSTLTVSNMSPEDSSIYLCSVGVARGANVLTFGAGSRLTVL.

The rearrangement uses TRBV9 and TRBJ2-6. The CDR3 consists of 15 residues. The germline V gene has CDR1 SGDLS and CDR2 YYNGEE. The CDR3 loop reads CASESQASGANVLTF.

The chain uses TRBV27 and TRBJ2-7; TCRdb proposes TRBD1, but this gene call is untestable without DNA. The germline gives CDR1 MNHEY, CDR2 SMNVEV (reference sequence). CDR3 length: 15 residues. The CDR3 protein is CASSAQTGGIYEQYF.

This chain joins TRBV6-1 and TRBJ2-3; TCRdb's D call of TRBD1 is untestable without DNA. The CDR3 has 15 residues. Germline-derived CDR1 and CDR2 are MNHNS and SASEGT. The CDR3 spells CASSARGRGDGTQYF.